This T cell receptor beta chain was recorded in a study of blood T cell repertoires in COVID-19. Background on the study: The United States, Italy and Spain provided the acute and convalescent COVID-19 samples. In each case, the material was cDNA or gDNA derived from T cells, B-cell-depleted T cells, or PBMCs.

Concerning this clone itself: At one boundary the junction diverges from the germline segment, which might be a read error.

Germline CDR1 is LGHNA and CDR2 is YNFKEQ. The CDR3 runs to 14 residues. The Seattle site enrolled patients during active infection and followed them longitudinally. Original analysis: Reference gene primer amplification yielded estimated nucleated cell counts. The method was immunoSEQ multiplex PCR; TCRdb's version includes in-frame clones alone and lacks a portion of them. That table furnishes V, J and clone size, whereas the DNA furnished D and trimming. There are some 220,000 clones in the sample; over 75% occur only once, and more than 2% lies in the top ten. The clonotype was recovered from a woman in her seventies with COVID-19, enrolled during active disease. The sequenced sample was peripheral blood. The J gene is TRBJ1-4, the V gene TRBV4-2; D perhaps matches TRBD1 (6 bases). The CDR3 nucleotides are TGTGCCAGCACCCAAAACAGGGCTTTGGGAAAACTGTTTTTT. This codes for CASTQNRALGKLFF.